One sample yielded the 31 T cell receptor beta chains listed below, sequenced in a study of vaccination and CD4 T cells after COVID-19. No antigen has been assigned to these receptors. Treatment indicated: roughly ten-day PBMC culture with coronavirus spike peptide pools or control peptides (ViraFEST assay). The Oncomine TCR Beta short-read assay generated sequence data from the DNA of cultured CD4+ T cells. TCRdb redid the calling of the PCR reads with MiXCR, one entry per CDR3 protein. The repertoire holds about 15,000 distinct CDR3 sequences, with more than 40% as singletons. The specimen was cultured CD4+ T cells from blood. These receptors were collected from a human donor with COVID-19.

This chain connects TRBV7-8 to TRBJ1-5; TRBD1 aligns across 7 bases. The CDR3 consists of 17 residues. The ends lost 1 base at V and 3 bases at J; junction bases unmatched: 9. Looked up from germline, CDR1 is SGHVS and CDR2 is FQNEAQ. For the CDR3, the DNA is TGTGCCAGCAGCTTAGGTCCCGAAGGGGGCTACAATCAGCCCCAGCATTTT. This gives the protein CASSLGPEGGYNQPQHF.

This clonotype occurred a few times. The chain links TRBV27 to TRBJ1-2; TRBD1 aligns across 7 bases. Trimming removed 5 bases from V and 4 bases from J; junction bases left unmatched: 10. The CDR3 is made up of 15 amino acids. Germline assignment: CDR1 MNHEY and CDR2 SMNVEV (reference sequence). The CDR3 bases are TGTGCCAGCAGTCCCTCTCAGGGGGAGGGCTATGGCTACACCTTC. This sequence encodes CASSPSQGEGYGYTF.

This sequence joins TRBV7-9 and TRBJ2-7; 10 bases fit TRBD2. The V gene's germline CDR1 is SEHNR and CDR2 FQNEAQ (reference sequence). The CDR3 is 19 residues long. Trimming took 0 bases from V and 0 from J; bases not matched to a gene: 11. This chain's CDR3 is CASSLAPSSGGYLSYEQYF. The CDR3 DNA reads TGTGCCAGCAGCTTAGCGCCTTCTAGCGGGGGATACCTCTCCTACGAGCAGTACTTC. Full variable domain (remainder filled in from reference TRBV7-9 and TRBJ2-7): DTGVSQNPRHKITKRGQNVTFRCDPISEHNRLYWYRQTLGQGPEFLTYFQNEAQLEKSRLLSDRFSAERPKGSFSTLEIQRTEQGDSAMYLCASSLAPSSGGYLSYEQYFGPGTRLTVT.

This chain joins TRBV7-2 and TRBJ2-7; 13 positions match TRBD2. CDR3 size: 15 residues. V lost 5 bases and J lost 2; bases outside the gene matches: 3. Germline CDR1 and CDR2: SGHTA and FQGNSA. The CDR3 DNA is TGTGCCAGCAGCCGTACTAGCGGGGGGGCCTACGAGCAGTACTTC. Translating it yields CASSRTSGGAYEQYF.

The chain is built from TRBV28 and TRBJ1-2; D gene ambiguous. This CDR3 contains 15 residues. CDR1 and CDR2 from the germline V gene are MDHEN and SYDVKM. Trimming took off 4 bases at V and 0 bases at J, with 12 bases between the two ends. The CDR3 coding sequence is TGTGCCAGCAGTTCAGGTACACCGGCTAACTATGGCTACACCTTC. Encoded protein: CASSSGTPANYGYTF.

A few counts support this clonotype. The rearrangement joins TRBV6-2 or TRBV6-3 to TRBJ2-3, with 8 bases fitting TRBD2. Germline V gene sequence: CDR1 MNHEY, CDR2 SVGEGT. The CDR3 length is 13 residues. The V segment lost 10 bases and the J segment 7 bases; nucleotides outside the gene matches: 10. For the CDR3, the DNA is TGTGCCACTCGGGACGGGGGGGCTCATACGCAGTATTTT. This encodes CATRDGGAHTQYF.

This chain links TRBV28 with TRBJ2-6; 10 bases match TRBD1. Trimming removed 2 bases from V and 2 bases from J; junction bases left unmatched: 12. The CDR3 is made up of 20 amino acids. Germline V gives CDR1 MDHEN, CDR2 SYDVKM. CDR3 DNA: TGTGCCAGCAGTTTAATTCGTGGGACAGGGGAAAGGGCTGGGGCCAACGTCCTGACTTTC. Translating it yields CASSLIRGTGERAGANVLTF.

The gene calls are TRBV7-8 and TRBJ2-5, with D possibly TRBD1 on 6 matching bases. Germline loops: CDR1 SGHVS, CDR2 FQNEAQ. The germline V and J ends were trimmed by 4 bases and 7 bases, with 22 bases remaining between them. CDR3 length: 16 amino acids. For the CDR3, the DNA is TGTGCCAGCAGCTCCGTGGCAGGGGCCAGTCTTACGACCCAGTACTTC. Protein: CASSSVAGASLTTQYF.

This clonotype was observed once. The chain's CDR3 is CASSQDLMGGAFF. DNA for the CDR3: TGTGCCAGCAGCCAAGATCTCATGGGGGGAGCTTTCTTT. V gene TRBV14 combines with J gene TRBJ1-1, with a weak D call TRBD1 (5 bases). Germline V lookup: CDR1 SGHDN, CDR2 FVKESK. V was trimmed by 0 bases and J by 10 bases, leaving 12 bases between them. This CDR3 is built from 13 residues.

The CDR3 sequence is CASSGGRGVPQETQYF. In DNA form, the CDR3 reads TGTGCCAGCAGTGGAGGGAGGGGGGTACCCCAAGAGACCCAGTACTTC. The V and J genes are TRBV6-4 and TRBJ2-5; D might be TRBD2 (7 bases). The CDR3 is 16 residues long. Germline V gives CDR1 MRHNA, CDR2 SNTAGT. Trimming pared 4 bases from V and 1 base from J, leaving 16 bases between.

This clonotype occurred a few times. This chain uses TRBV20-1 with TRBJ1-2, with D hard to call. The CDR3 sequence is 15 residues long. V dropped 2 bases and J dropped 2 bases, with 15 bases sitting between them. Germline V CDR1 and CDR2: DFQATT, SNEGSKA (reference sequence). The CDR3 is CSARQPRSSNYGYTF. CDR3 in DNA: TGCAGTGCTAGACAACCTAGGTCCTCAAACTATGGCTACACCTTC.

This clonotype has more than one count but fewer than ten. V is TRBV15 and J is TRBJ1-4, with unresolved D. The V gene's germline CDR1 is LNHNV and CDR2 YYDKDF (reference sequence). Trimming took off 4 bases at V and 0 bases at J, with 15 bases between the two ends. The CDR3 spans 17 residues. CDR3 in amino acids: CATSTSMGRATNEKLFF. Here the CDR3 DNA reads TGTGCCACCAGCACCTCGATGGGGAGGGCAACTAATGAAAAACTGTTTTTT.

V gene TRBV5-4 combines with J gene TRBJ2-5; TRBD2 matches at 11 bases. The CDR3 has 17 amino acids. Germline CDR1 and CDR2: SGHNT and YYREEE (reference sequence). The ends lost 0 bases at V and 5 bases at J; junction bases unmatched: 9. DNA of the CDR3: TGTGCCAGCAGCTTGGGATCTAGCGGGGGGTATTTGGAGACCCAGTACTTC. Residues: CASSLGSSGGYLETQYF.

This clonotype was seen a few times. This chain uses TRBV24-1 with TRBJ1-2; TRBD1 matches at 7 bases. The CDR3 extends over 14 amino acids. CDR1 and CDR2 (germline): KGHDR, SFDVKD. Unmatched junction bases numbered 7, after V lost 3 bases and J lost 7 bases. The CDR3: CATSDRGTDRGYTF. In nucleotides, the CDR3 is TGTGCCACCAGTGATCGTGGGACAGATCGTGGCTACACCTTC.

This clonotype was recorded a few times. The chain has TRBV7-2 and TRBJ1-5; 8 bases map to TRBD1. V dropped 5 bases and J dropped 6; count of bases not matched to a gene: 3. Germline CDR1 is SGHTA and CDR2 is FQGNSA. The length of the CDR3 is 13 residues. This CDR3 is CASSPQGAQPQHF. CDR3 coding DNA: TGTGCCAGCAGCCCCCAGGGGGCTCAGCCCCAGCATTTT.

This clonotype has only a few counts. The chain combines TRBV20-1 with TRBJ1-1; 9 bases match TRBD1. CDR3 length: 14 residues. Germline V lookup: CDR1 DFQATT, CDR2 SNEGSKA (reference sequence). J was trimmed by 3 bases and V by 1 base; bases with no gene match: 3. DNA of the CDR3: TGCAGTGCTAGAGTAACAGGGGGCTACACTGAAGCTTTCTTT. Protein sequence: CSARVTGGYTEAFF.

The chain recombines TRBV28 with TRBJ1-2; perhaps TRBD1 as D (5 bases). This CDR3 spans 15 amino acids. Germline CDR1 reads MDHEN; CDR2 reads SYDVKM. V was clipped by 3 bases and J by 3 bases, with 14 bases between them. Written as DNA, the CDR3 is TGTGCCAGCAGTTTCGTAAAAGGGACCCACTATGGCTACACCTTC. This sequence encodes CASSFVKGTHYGYTF.

This chain uses TRBV6-1 with TRBJ1-5; 11 positions agree with TRBD1. The CDR3 covers 16 residues. Germline loops: CDR1 MNHNS, CDR2 SASEGT. The V and J ends lost 5 bases and 4 bases, in that order; junction bases with no gene match: 7. Here the CDR3 reads CASSTTGTGGNQPQHF. The CDR3 DNA sequence: TGTGCCAGCAGTACCACAGGGACAGGGGGGAATCAGCCCCAGCATTTT.

The chain combines TRBV6-2 or TRBV6-3 with TRBJ2-7, with 8 positions matching TRBD2. This CDR3 is 15 amino acids long. Per the germline V gene, CDR1 is MNHEY and CDR2 is SVGEGT. V lost 7 bases to trimming and J lost 0 bases; unmatched junction nucleotides: 8. The CDR3 DNA follows: TGTGCCAGCACACCAGGAGCGGGGGCCTCCTACGAGCAGTACTTC. Protein sequence: CASTPGAGASYEQYF.

V gene TRBV20-1 combines with J gene TRBJ1-6; TRBD1 matches 9 bases. This CDR3 comprises 12 residues. Germline CDR1 is DFQATT and CDR2 is SNEGSKA (reference sequence). V shed 6 bases and J 9 bases; nucleotides not matched to a gene: 3. The CDR3 nucleotides read TGCAGTGCGCGGGACAGGGTTTCACCCCTCCACTTT. It codes for CSARDRVSPLHF.

The V and J genes are TRBV20-1 and TRBJ2-7; 8 positions match TRBD1. Germline loops: CDR1 DFQATT, CDR2 SNEGSKA (reference sequence). The CDR3 sequence is 14 residues long. V gave up 3 bases and J gave up 2 bases; unmatched junction bases: 6. The CDR3 here is CSARSDRAAYEQYF. The DNA of the CDR3 is TGCAGTGCTAGGTCGGACAGGGCAGCCTACGAGCAGTACTTC.

The V call is TRBV20-1, the J call TRBJ1-1; D possibly corresponds to TRBD1 (5 bases). CDR1 is DFQATT and CDR2 is SNEGSKA in the germline V gene (reference sequence). Between the trimmed V and J ends, which lost 6 bases and 4 bases, there was a span of 18 bases. This CDR3 spans 14 amino acids. CDR3 sequence reads: CSAPVGTKGTEAFF. Written as DNA, the CDR3 is TGCAGTGCCCCAGTGGGGACCAAAGGCACTGAAGCTTTCTTT.

The rearrangement joins TRBV2 to TRBJ2-6; 7 bases map to TRBD1. CDR1 and CDR2 from the germline V gene are SNHLY and FYNNEI. V shed 6 bases, J shed 0 bases, and the junction held 8 bases outside the gene matches. The CDR3 spans 17 residues. In DNA form, the CDR3 reads TGTGCCAGCAGGGAGAGACAGGGAAGCTCTGGGGCCAACGTCCTGACTTTC. This codes for CASRERQGSSGANVLTF. Based on the CDR3 plus reference TRBV2 and TRBJ2-6, the full variable domain is EPEVTQTPSHQVTQMGQEVILRCVPISNHLYFYWYRQILGQKVEFLVSFYNNEISEKSEIFDDQFSVERPDGSNFTLKIRSTKLEDSAMYFCASRERQGSSGANVLTFGAGSRLTVL.

This clonotype was seen more than once but under ten times. V gene TRBV4-2 combines with J gene TRBJ2-3, with unresolved D. Trimming removed 4 bases from V and 4 bases from J, with 24 bases in between. Germline V gene lookup returns CDR1 LGHNA and CDR2 YNFKEQ. The CDR3 runs to 18 residues. The DNA of the CDR3 is TGTGCCAGCAGCCCCTCTGGGCTATCCCATCGGTCATCAGATACGCAGTATTTT. Its protein product is CASSPSGLSHRSSDTQYF.

This clonotype was found a few times. The CDR3 is CASSREVRSNQPQHF. The CDR3 region has the DNA TGTGCCAGCAGTCGCGAAGTTAGGAGCAATCAGCCCCAGCATTTT. This chain connects TRBV7-8 to TRBJ1-5; D not certain. Trimming stripped 6 bases from V and 1 base from J, with 13 bases between. Germline CDR1 is SGHVS and CDR2 is FQNEAQ. The CDR3 length is 15 residues.

This chain joins TRBV7-2 and TRBJ1-1; possibly TRBD1 for D (5 bases). Trimming removed 5 bases from V and 11 bases from J, with 21 bases in between. Germline V gene sequence: CDR1 SGHTA, CDR2 FQGNSA. This CDR3 contains 14 residues. In nucleotides, the CDR3 is TGTGCCAGCAGCCTAGGCCCCGCGGCCAGGGATGCTTTCTTT. As protein: CASSLGPAARDAFF.

This clonotype was detected a few times. The CDR3 sequence is CASSPGQPIRPQHF. The CDR3 DNA follows: TGTGCCAGTAGCCCGGGACAGCCCATCCGGCCCCAGCATTTT. The chain couples TRBV19 to TRBJ1-5, with 7 bases that match TRBD1. Trimming cost V 6 bases and J 9 bases; bases outside gene matches: 11. CDR3 length: 14 amino acids. From germline, CDR1 is LNHDA and CDR2 SQIVND (reference sequence).

V and J are TRBV11-2 and TRBJ2-3; the D gene is possibly TRBD2 (6 bases). The CDR3 sequence is 14 residues long. Per the germline V gene, CDR1 is SGHAT and CDR2 is FQNNGV. The ends were cut back, 6 bases at V and 5 bases at J, with 15 bases in the middle. The CDR3 spells CASSYSGYKDTQYF. The CDR3 DNA sequence: TGTGCCAGCAGTTATAGCGGATATAAAGATACGCAGTATTTT.

The chain combines TRBV11-1 with TRBJ2-5, with 9 bases aligning to TRBD1. After removal of 6 bases from V and 1 base from J, the junction contained 9 bases not matched to a gene. The CDR3 runs 16 residues. Germline V gene lookup returns CDR1 SGHAT and CDR2 FQDESV (reference sequence). This CDR3 reads CASSQGQGPAQETQYF. CDR3 DNA sequence: TGTGCCAGCAGTCAAGGACAGGGGCCCGCCCAAGAGACCCAGTACTTC.

Remarks on this clonotype: Mismatch with germline at one junction end may stem from a read error. The chain recombines TRBV20-1 with TRBJ2-5; the D gene could be TRBD1 or TRBD2 (5 bases each). This CDR3 is 14 amino acids long. Germline lookup yields CDR1 DFQATT and CDR2 SNEGSKA (reference sequence). The CDR3: CSARERGPQGTQYF. Written as DNA, the CDR3 is TGCAGTGCTAGAGAAAGGGGACCTCAAGGGACCCAGTACTTC.

The chain combines TRBV6-2 or TRBV6-3 with TRBJ2-1; TRBD2 agrees at 7 bases. After removal of 6 bases from V and 6 bases from J, the junction contained 8 bases not matched to a gene. The CDR3 spans 14 residues. Per the germline V gene, CDR1 is MNHEY and CDR2 is SVGEGT. The CDR3 loop is CASSPGGGANEQFF. The CDR3 region has the DNA TGTGCCAGCAGCCCGGGAGGCGGGGCCAATGAGCAGTTCTTC.